Below, one T cell receptor beta chain is given with its context. The antigen is not known. The entry originates in a study of OX40 agonist ivuxolimab in advanced cancers. Overall study context: As their treatment, patients were administered ivuxolimab, an agonistic anti-OX40 (CD134) antibody. Three partial responders included one hepatocellular carcinoma patient and two cutaneous melanoma patients. Intravenous ivuxolimab at 0.01 to 10 mg/kg was given to patients every 2 weeks.

The table came from immunoSEQ multiplex PCR; TCRdb's copy has only in-frame clones and leaves some out. This table holds 40,000 to 55,000 clones, over 75% found once. Study observations and caveats: On average, a greater number of expanded clones characterised CD8+ T cells relative to CD4+.

The CDR3 is 12 residues long. Germline V gene sequence: CDR1 SGHAT, CDR2 FQNNGV. Trimming pared 5 bases from V and 11 bases from J, leaving 15 bases between. The material was CD4+ or CD8+ T cells sorted from blood, obtained in a trial of the OX40 agonist ivuxolimab. The chain employs TRBV11-2 and TRBJ1-1; D gene ambiguous. This clonotype originated in an adult with an advanced solid tumor such as melanoma, head and neck, liver or kidney cancer. The CDR3 region is CASSQSGLSAFF. Here the CDR3 DNA reads TGTGCCAGCAGCCAATCGGGTCTTTCGGCTTTCTTT.